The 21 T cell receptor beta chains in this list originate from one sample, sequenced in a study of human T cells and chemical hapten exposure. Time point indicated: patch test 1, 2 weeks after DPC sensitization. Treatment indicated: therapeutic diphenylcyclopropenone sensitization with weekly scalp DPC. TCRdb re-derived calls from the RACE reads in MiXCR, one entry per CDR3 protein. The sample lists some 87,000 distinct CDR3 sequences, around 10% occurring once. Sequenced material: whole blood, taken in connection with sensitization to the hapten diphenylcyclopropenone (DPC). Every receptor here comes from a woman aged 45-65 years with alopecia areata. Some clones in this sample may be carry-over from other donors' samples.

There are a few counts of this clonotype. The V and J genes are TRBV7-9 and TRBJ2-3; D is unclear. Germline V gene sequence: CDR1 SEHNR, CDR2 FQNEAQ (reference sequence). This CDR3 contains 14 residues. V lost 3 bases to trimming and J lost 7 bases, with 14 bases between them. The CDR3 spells CASSLKSGVNTQYF. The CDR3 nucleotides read TGTGCCAGCAGCTTGAAGTCAGGCGTTAATACGCAGTATTTT.

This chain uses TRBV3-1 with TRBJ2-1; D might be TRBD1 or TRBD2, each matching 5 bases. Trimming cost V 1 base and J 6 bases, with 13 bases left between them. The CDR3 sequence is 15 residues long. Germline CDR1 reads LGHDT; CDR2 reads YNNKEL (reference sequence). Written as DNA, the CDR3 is TGTGCCAGCAGCCAAGGGTCGGGGCCGTTCAATGAGCAGTTCTTC. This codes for CASSQGSGPFNEQFF.

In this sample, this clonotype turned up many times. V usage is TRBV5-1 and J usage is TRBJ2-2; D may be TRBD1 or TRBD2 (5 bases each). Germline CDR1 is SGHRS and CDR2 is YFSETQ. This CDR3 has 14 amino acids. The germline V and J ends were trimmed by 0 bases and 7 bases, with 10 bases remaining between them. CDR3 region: CASSLDGGNGELFF. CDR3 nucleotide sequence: TGCGCCAGCAGCTTGGATGGGGGTAACGGGGAGCTGTTTTTT.

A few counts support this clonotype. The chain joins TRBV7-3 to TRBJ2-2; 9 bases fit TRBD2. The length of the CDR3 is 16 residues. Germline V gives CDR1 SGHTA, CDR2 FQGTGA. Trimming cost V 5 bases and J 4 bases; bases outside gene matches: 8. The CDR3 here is CASSPTGTSSTGELFF. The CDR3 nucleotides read TGTGCCAGCAGCCCTACCGGGACTAGCTCCACCGGGGAGCTGTTTTTT.

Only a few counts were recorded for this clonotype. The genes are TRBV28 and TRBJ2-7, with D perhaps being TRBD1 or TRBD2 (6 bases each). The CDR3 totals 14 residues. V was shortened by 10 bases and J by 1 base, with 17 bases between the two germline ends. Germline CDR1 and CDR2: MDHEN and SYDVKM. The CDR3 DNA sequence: TGTGCCACCAAAGGAGGGGGTGCGTCCTACGAGCAGTACTTC. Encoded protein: CATKGGGASYEQYF.

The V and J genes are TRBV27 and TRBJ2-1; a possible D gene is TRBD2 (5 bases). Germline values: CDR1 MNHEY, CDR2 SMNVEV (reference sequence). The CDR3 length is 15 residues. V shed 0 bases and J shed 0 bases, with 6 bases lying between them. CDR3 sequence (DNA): TGTGCCAGCAGTTTATCTGGGAGCTCCTACAATGAGCAGTTCTTC. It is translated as CASSLSGSSYNEQFF.

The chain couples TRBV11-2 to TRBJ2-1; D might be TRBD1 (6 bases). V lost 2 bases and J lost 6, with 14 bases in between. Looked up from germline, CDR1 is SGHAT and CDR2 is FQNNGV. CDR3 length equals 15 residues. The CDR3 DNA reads TGTGCCAGCAGCTTACAGGGGCCAATGGGCAATGAGCAGTTCTTC. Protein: CASSLQGPMGNEQFF.

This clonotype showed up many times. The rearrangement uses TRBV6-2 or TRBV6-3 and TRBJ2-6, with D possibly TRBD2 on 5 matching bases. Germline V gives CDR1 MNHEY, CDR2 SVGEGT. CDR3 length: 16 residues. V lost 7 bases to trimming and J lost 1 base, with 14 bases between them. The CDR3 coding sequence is TGTGCCAGCACAGACTATCGTGGATCTGGGGCCAACGTCCTGACTTTC. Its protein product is CASTDYRGSGANVLTF.

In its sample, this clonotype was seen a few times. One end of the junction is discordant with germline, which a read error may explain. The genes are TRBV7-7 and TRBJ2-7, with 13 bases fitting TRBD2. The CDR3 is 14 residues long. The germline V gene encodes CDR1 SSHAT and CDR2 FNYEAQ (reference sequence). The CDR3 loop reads CASSNGLAGDEQYF. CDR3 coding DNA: TGTGCTAGCAGCAATGGACTAGCGGGAGACGAGCAGTACTTC.

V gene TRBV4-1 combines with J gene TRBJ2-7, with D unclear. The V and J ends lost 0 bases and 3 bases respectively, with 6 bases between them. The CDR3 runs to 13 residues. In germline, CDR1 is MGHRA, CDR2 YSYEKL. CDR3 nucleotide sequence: TGCGCCAGCAGCCAAGAAGCGCACTACGAGCAGTACTTC. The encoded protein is CASSQEAHYEQYF.

The CDR3 DNA reads as TGTGCCACCAGTGATCGGGACAGATTCACAGATACGCAGTATTTT. Translating it yields CATSDRDRFTDTQYF. This rearrangement joins TRBV24-1 to TRBJ2-3; 7 bases agree with TRBD1. The J segment lost 2 bases and the V segment lost 3 bases, leaving 4 bases of the junction unmatched. The CDR3 is 15 amino acids. CDR1 is KGHDR and CDR2 is SFDVKD in the germline V gene.

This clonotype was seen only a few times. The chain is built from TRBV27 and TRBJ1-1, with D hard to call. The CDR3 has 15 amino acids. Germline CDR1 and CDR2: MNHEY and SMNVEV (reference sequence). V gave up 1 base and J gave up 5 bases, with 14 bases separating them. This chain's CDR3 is CASSLWGAGGTEAFF. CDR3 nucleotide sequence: TGTGCCAGCAGTTTATGGGGAGCGGGCGGGACTGAAGCTTTCTTT.

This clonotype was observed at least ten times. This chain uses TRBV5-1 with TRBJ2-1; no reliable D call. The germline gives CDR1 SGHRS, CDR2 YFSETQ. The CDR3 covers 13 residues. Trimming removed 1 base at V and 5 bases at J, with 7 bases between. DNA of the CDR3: TGCGCCAGCAGCTTGAGTCGGAACAATGAGCAGTTCTTC. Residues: CASSLSRNNEQFF.

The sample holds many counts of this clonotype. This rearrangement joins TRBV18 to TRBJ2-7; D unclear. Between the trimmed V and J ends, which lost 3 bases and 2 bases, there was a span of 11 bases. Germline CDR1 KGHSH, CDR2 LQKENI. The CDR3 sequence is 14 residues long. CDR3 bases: TGTGCCAGCTCACCTCTCCAGGCGACCTACGAGCAGTACTTC. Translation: CASSPLQATYEQYF. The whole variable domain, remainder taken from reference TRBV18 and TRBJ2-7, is NAGVMQNPRHLVRRRGQEARLRCSPMKGHSHVYWYRQLPEEGLKFMVYLQKENIIDESGMPKERFSAEFPKEGPSILRIQQVVRGDSAAYFCASSPLQATYEQYFGPGTRLTVT.

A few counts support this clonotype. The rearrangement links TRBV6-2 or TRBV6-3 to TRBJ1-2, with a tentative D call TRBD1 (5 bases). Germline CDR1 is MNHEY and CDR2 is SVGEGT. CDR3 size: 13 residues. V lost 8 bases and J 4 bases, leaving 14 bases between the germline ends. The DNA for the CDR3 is TGTGCCAGCCAAGAGGGGCCGGGCTATGGCTACACCTTC. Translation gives CASQEGPGYGYTF.

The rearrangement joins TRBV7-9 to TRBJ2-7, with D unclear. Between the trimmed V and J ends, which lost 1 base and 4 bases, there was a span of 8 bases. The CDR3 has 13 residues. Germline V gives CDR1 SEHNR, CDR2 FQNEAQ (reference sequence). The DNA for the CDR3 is TGTGCCAGCAGCTTAGTAGCTGGATACGAGCAGTACTTC. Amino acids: CASSLVAGYEQYF.

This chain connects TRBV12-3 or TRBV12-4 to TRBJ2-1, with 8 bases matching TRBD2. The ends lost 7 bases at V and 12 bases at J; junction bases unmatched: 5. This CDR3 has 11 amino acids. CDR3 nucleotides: TGTGCCAGCACAGGACTAGCCGGGCAGTTCTTC. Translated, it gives CASTGLAGQFF.

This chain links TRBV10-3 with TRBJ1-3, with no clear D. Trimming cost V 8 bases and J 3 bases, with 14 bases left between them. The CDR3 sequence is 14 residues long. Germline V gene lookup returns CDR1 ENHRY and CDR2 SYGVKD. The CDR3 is CAIGPLRDGNTIYF. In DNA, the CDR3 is TGTGCCATCGGACCGTTGAGGGATGGAAACACCATATATTTT.

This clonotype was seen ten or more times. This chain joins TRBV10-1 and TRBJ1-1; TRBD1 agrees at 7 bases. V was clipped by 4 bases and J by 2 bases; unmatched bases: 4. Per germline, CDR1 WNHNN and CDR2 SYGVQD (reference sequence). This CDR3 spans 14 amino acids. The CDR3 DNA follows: TGCGCCAGCAGTGCCGGGACAGCTAACACTGAAGCTTTCTTT. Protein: CASSAGTANTEAFF.

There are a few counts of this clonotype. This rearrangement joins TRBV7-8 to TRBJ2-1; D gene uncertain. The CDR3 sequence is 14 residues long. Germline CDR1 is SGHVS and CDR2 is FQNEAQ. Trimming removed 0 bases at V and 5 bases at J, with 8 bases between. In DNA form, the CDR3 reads TGTGCCAGCAGCTTAGCCCCCGTAGACAATGAGCAGTTCTTC. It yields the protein CASSLAPVDNEQFF.

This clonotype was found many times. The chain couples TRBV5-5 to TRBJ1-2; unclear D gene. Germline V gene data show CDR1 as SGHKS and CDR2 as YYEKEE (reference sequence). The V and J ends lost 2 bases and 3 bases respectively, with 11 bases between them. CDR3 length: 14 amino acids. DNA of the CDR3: TGTGCCAGCAGCTTTCGAGGTTTTGACTATGGCTACACCTTC. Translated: CASSFRGFDYGYTF.